Below are 28 T cell receptor beta chains sequenced from a single sample in a study of blood T cell repertoires in COVID-19. The method was immunoSEQ multiplex PCR; TCRdb's version includes in-frame clones alone and lacks a portion of them. The data show some 190,000 clones, approximately 80% seen once. Sequenced input: PBMCs or T cells enriched from blood (not recorded which). Receptors were obtained from a young man with acute COVID-19.

The chain is built from TRBV6-5 and TRBJ2-1; the match to TRBD1 covers 10 bases. The length of the CDR3 is 15 residues. The trim removed 4 bases at V and 5 bases at J, leaving 5 bases unmatched. The germline V gene has CDR1 MNHEY and CDR2 SVGAGI. The CDR3 here is CASSSYGQGDNEQFF. The CDR3, as DNA: TGTGCCAGCAGTTCCTACGGACAGGGGGACAATGAGCAGTTCTTC.

The chain uses TRBV6-5 and TRBJ2-3; no firm D call. V dropped 6 bases and J dropped 3 bases, with 7 bases sitting between them. This CDR3 region has 12 residues. Germline values: CDR1 MNHEY, CDR2 SVGAGI. CDR3 bases: TGTGCCAGCAGCGTCTCTACAGATACGCAGTATTTT. It codes for CASSVSTDTQYF.

The rearrangement links TRBV25-1 to TRBJ1-5; 7 nucleotides agree with TRBD1. Germline trimming cut 6 bases from V and 0 bases from J; bases unmatched to any gene: 5. The CDR3 has 15 amino acids. Germline V gene sequence: CDR1 MGHDK, CDR2 SYGVNS. CDR3 region: CASRQQGISNQPQHF. The CDR3 nucleotides read TGTGCCAGCAGGCAACAGGGGATTAGCAATCAGCCCCAGCATTTT.

This chain joins TRBV28 and TRBJ1-1; 8 bases line up with TRBD1. Trimming cost V 1 base and J 10 bases; bases outside gene matches: 11. Germline assignment: CDR1 MDHEN and CDR2 SYDVKM. The CDR3 spans 15 residues. Written as DNA, the CDR3 is TGTGCCAGCAGTTTATTGACAGGGGCGGGCAAAGGAGCTTTCTTT. This translates into CASSLLTGAGKGAFF.

This chain links TRBV29-1 with TRBJ1-3; a possible D gene is TRBD1 (6 bases). V was cut by 3 bases and J by 4 bases, with 10 bases left in between. This CDR3 is 13 amino acids long. Germline CDR1 reads SQVTM; CDR2 reads ANQGSEA. This CDR3 reads CSVEPGAGNTIYF. CDR3 in DNA: TGCAGCGTTGAGCCAGGGGCGGGAAACACCATATATTTT. The full variable domain, in which reference TRBV29-1 and TRBJ1-3 provide the parts outside the CDR3, is SAVISQKPSRDICQRGTSLTIQCQVDSQVTMMFWYRQQPGQSLTLIATANQGSEATYESGFVIDKFPISRPNLTFSTLTVSNMSPEDSSIYLCSVEPGAGNTIYFGEGSWLTVV.

Only a few counts were recorded for this clone. This rearrangement joins TRBV11-1 to TRBJ1-3; D may be TRBD1 (6 bases). With 5 bases removed from V and 0 bases from J, the gap between germline ends came to 14 bases. There are 16 residues in the CDR3. Germline loops: CDR1 SGHAT, CDR2 FQDESV (reference sequence). CDR3 sequence: CASSEDSLYSGNTIYF. The CDR3, as DNA: TGTGCCAGCAGCGAGGACAGCCTATACTCTGGAAACACCATATATTTT.

In its sample, this clone was seen a few times. The chain is built from TRBV10-3 and TRBJ2-2; possible D gene TRBD1, 6 bases. The germline V and J ends were trimmed by 3 bases and 1 base, with 12 bases remaining between them. The CDR3 totals 16 residues. Germline V gene data show CDR1 as ENHRY and CDR2 as SYGVKD. The CDR3 reads CAISDLKTGNTGELFF. CDR3 coding DNA: TGTGCCATCAGTGACCTTAAGACAGGGAACACCGGGGAGCTGTTTTTT.

The chain combines TRBV5-4 with TRBJ1-3; a possible D gene is TRBD1 (5 bases). The CDR3 is made up of 15 amino acids. V was cut by 2 bases and J by 4 bases, with 13 bases left in between. Germline CDR1 SGHNT, CDR2 YYREEE (reference sequence). CDR3: CASSFAGVGGNTIYF. In DNA form, the CDR3 reads TGTGCCAGCAGCTTTGCGGGGGTTGGAGGAAACACCATATATTTT.

The chain joins TRBV4-2 to TRBJ1-1; 8 bases are shared with TRBD1. The CDR3 contains 15 residues. Germline V CDR1 and CDR2: LGHNA, YNFKEQ. V shed 1 base, J shed 1 base, and the junction held 2 bases outside the gene matches. CDR3 nucleotide sequence: TGTGCCAGCAGCCAAGTCCAGGGGGCGAACACTGAAGCTTTCTTT. Protein product: CASSQVQGANTEAFF.

V gene TRBV9 combines with J gene TRBJ1-1; no reliable D call. Between the trimmed V and J ends, which lost 5 bases and 0 bases, there was a span of 8 bases. CDR1 is SGDLS and CDR2 is YYNGEE in the germline V gene. The CDR3 has 13 residues. CDR3 sequence: CASSAEMNTEAFF. Here the CDR3 DNA reads TGTGCCAGCAGTGCGGAGATGAACACTGAAGCTTTCTTT.

The CDR3 reads CASSGLGPLNTEAFF. The CDR3 DNA follows: TGTGCCAGCAGTGGACTGGGGCCTCTGAACACTGAAGCTTTCTTT. The chain joins TRBV25-1 to TRBJ1-1, with D possibly matching TRBD1 (5 bases). The CDR3 spans 15 residues. V was shortened by 4 bases and J by 0 bases, with 12 bases between the two germline ends. Germline V lookup: CDR1 MGHDK, CDR2 SYGVNS.

This clone was detected only once. This chain joins TRBV7-2 and TRBJ1-2; D is unresolved. CDR1 and CDR2 (germline): SGHTA, FQGNSA. CDR3 length: 14 amino acids. Trimming removed 4 bases from V and 1 base from J, with 10 bases in between. This CDR3 is CASSSYDINYGYTF. In DNA form, the CDR3 reads TGTGCCAGCAGCTCCTACGACATTAACTATGGCTACACCTTC.

The table lists this clone with a few counts. The chain carries TRBV2 and TRBJ1-1, with 8 nucleotides matching TRBD1. Germline assignment: CDR1 SNHLY and CDR2 FYNNEI. The CDR3 totals 12 residues. Trimming cost V 6 bases and J 7 bases; bases outside gene matches: 4. Here the CDR3 DNA reads TGTGCCAGCAGCTTGACAGGGGATGAAGCTTTCTTT. It is translated as CASSLTGDEAFF.

The chain has TRBV5-4 and TRBJ2-2; 9 bases align to TRBD2. J lost 3 bases, V lost 4 bases, and 10 bases had no gene match. Germline V CDR1 and CDR2: SGHNT, YYREEE (reference sequence). The CDR3 spans 17 residues. Here the CDR3 DNA reads TGTGCCAGCAGCCCCACTAGCGGGTTGTTATACACCGGGGAGCTGTTTTTT. Its translation is CASSPTSGLLYTGELFF.

This clone was detected only a few times. The gene calls are TRBV27 and TRBJ2-7; 7 bases align to TRBD1. The germline CDR1 and CDR2 sequences are MNHEY and SMNVEV (reference sequence). This CDR3 is 14 amino acids long. Trimming at V came to 5 bases and at J to 2 bases, leaving 6 bases not matched to a gene. This CDR3 reads CASSHGTATYEQYF. In DNA form, the CDR3 reads TGTGCCAGCAGTCACGGGACAGCCACCTACGAGCAGTACTTC.

This clone has a handful of counts. J is TRBJ2-3 and V is TRBV28, with 8 bases fitting TRBD2. CDR3 length equals 15 residues. CDR1 MDHEN and CDR2 SYDVKM come from the germline V gene. J lost 4 bases, V lost 7 bases, and 10 bases had no gene match. DNA for the CDR3: TGTGCCAGCATCAAAGCGGGGGCCACTTCAGATACGCAGTATTTT. Its translation is CASIKAGATSDTQYF.

The table lists this clone with many counts. This chain connects TRBV19 to TRBJ2-2; 8 bases are shared with TRBD1. There are 14 residues in the CDR3. The J segment lost 5 bases and the V segment lost 5 bases, leaving 4 bases of the junction unmatched. Germline V gene lookup returns CDR1 LNHDA and CDR2 SQIVND (reference sequence). The CDR3 bases are TGTGCCAGTAGTCAGGGGGCACGGACCGGGGAGCTGTTTTTT. It codes for CASSQGARTGELFF.

This sequence joins TRBV7-9 and TRBJ1-1, with D unresolved. This CDR3 region has 14 residues. V was clipped by 5 bases and J by 2 bases, with 12 bases between them. Germline CDR1 SEHNR, CDR2 FQNEAQ (reference sequence). The CDR3 bases are TGTGCCAGCAGCCCTAGTTCGATAAACACTGAAGCTTTCTTT. This sequence encodes CASSPSSINTEAFF.

There are a few counts of this clone. The V gene is TRBV6-1, the J gene TRBJ1-4, with 7 bases aligning to TRBD1. The CDR3 length is 16 residues. V trimming: 0 bases; J trimming: 7 bases; junction bases outside the gene matches: 8. CDR1 is MNHNS, CDR2 SASEGT, per germline. CDR3 in amino acids: CASSEALRGYGEKLFF. The CDR3 coding sequence is TGTGCCAGCAGTGAAGCTCTCAGGGGGTACGGTGAAAAACTGTTTTTT.

The chain employs TRBV9 and TRBJ2-2; D call uncertain. The germline gives CDR1 SGDLS, CDR2 YYNGEE. The CDR3 totals 16 residues. Deletions cut 0 bases from V and 0 bases from J, with 9 bases between. DNA of the CDR3: TGTGCCAGCAGCGTAGGGCAGGCCACGAACACCGGGGAGCTGTTTTTT. Amino acids: CASSVGQATNTGELFF.

The chain uses TRBV2 and TRBJ1-1; no reliable D call. V was pared by 6 bases and J by 1 base, with 6 bases between. Germline CDR1 and CDR2: SNHLY and FYNNEI. The CDR3 spans 12 residues. The CDR3 nucleotides read TGTGCCAGCAGAGTAGCGAACACTGAAGCTTTCTTT. It is translated as CASRVANTEAFF.

The V and J genes are TRBV19 and TRBJ1-2; maybe TRBD1 (6 bases). Deletions cut 4 bases from V and 4 bases from J, with 16 bases between. The CDR3 has 15 residues. Germline loops: CDR1 LNHDA, CDR2 SQIVND (reference sequence). The CDR3 sequence is CASSTRTDRSYGYTF. For the CDR3, the DNA is TGTGCCAGTAGTACCCGGACAGACCGATCCTATGGCTACACCTTC.

The rearrangement uses TRBV18 and TRBJ1-4; TRBD1 aligns across 7 bases. This CDR3 has 13 amino acids. Losses at the gene ends were 6 bases for V and 8 bases for J; bases not matched to a gene: 6. Germline V gene sequence: CDR1 KGHSH, CDR2 LQKENI. The CDR3 sequence is CASSSTGNEKLFF. The CDR3 DNA sequence: TGTGCCAGCTCCTCGACAGGGAACGAAAAACTGTTTTTT.

The rearrangement joins TRBV30 to TRBJ2-7; TRBD1 might be the D (6 bases). Germline CDR1 is GTSNPN and CDR2 is SVGIG (reference sequence). This CDR3 spans 13 amino acids. Trimming stripped 1 base from V and 4 bases from J, with 11 bases between. The CDR3 sequence is CAWSEQGTYEQYF. The DNA of the CDR3 is TGTGCCTGGAGTGAACAGGGAACTTACGAGCAGTACTTC.

This rearrangement joins TRBV5-1 to TRBJ1-4, with D hard to call. The germline V and J ends were trimmed by 3 bases and 3 bases, with 15 bases remaining between them. Per the germline V gene, CDR1 is SGHRS and CDR2 is YFSETQ. The CDR3 runs 16 residues. CDR3: CASSSTLGRSNEKLFF. The CDR3 DNA sequence: TGCGCCAGCAGCTCGACCCTAGGCCGATCTAATGAAAAACTGTTTTTT.

The gene calls are TRBV7-3 and TRBJ2-5, with 8 bases aligning to TRBD2. The CDR3 length is 16 residues. J was trimmed by 1 base and V by 0 bases; bases with no gene match: 4. Germline CDR1 and CDR2: SGHTA and FQGTGA. The CDR3 DNA sequence: TGTGCCAGCAGCTTAACAGGGCTAGCGGGCCAAGAGACCCAGTACTTC. Translating it yields CASSLTGLAGQETQYF.

The chain carries TRBV6-5 and TRBJ1-1, with D maybe TRBD1 (6 bases). Looked up from germline, CDR1 is MNHEY and CDR2 is SVGAGI. Trimming took 9 bases from V and 1 from J, leaving 12 bases between them. This CDR3 region has 13 residues. Written as DNA, the CDR3 is TGTGCCAGGAGACAGGTTAAGAACACTGAAGCTTTCTTT. It is translated as CARRQVKNTEAFF.

The chain combines TRBV9 with TRBJ2-3; 7 bases are a match to TRBD2. The CDR3 has 15 amino acids. Germline-derived CDR1 and CDR2 are SGDLS and YYNGEE. V shed 0 bases and J 2 bases; nucleotides not matched to a gene: 3. The CDR3 loop is CASSVEAGFTDTQYF. The CDR3 region has the DNA TGTGCCAGCAGCGTAGAAGCGGGGTTCACAGATACGCAGTATTTT.